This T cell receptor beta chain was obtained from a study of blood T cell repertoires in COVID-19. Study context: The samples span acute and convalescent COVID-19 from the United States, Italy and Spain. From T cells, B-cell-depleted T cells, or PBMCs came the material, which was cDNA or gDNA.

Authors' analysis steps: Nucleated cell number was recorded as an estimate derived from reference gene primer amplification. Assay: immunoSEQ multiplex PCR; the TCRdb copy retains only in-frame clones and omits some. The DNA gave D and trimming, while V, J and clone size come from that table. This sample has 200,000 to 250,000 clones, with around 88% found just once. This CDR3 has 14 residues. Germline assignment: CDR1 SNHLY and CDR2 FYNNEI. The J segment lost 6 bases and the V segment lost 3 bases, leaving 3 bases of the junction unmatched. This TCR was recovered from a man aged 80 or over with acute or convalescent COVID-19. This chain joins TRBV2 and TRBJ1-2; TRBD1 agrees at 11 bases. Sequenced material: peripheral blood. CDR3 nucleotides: TGTGCCAGCAGTGATGGACAGGGGGCGCATGGCTACACCTTC. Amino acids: CASSDGQGAHGYTF.